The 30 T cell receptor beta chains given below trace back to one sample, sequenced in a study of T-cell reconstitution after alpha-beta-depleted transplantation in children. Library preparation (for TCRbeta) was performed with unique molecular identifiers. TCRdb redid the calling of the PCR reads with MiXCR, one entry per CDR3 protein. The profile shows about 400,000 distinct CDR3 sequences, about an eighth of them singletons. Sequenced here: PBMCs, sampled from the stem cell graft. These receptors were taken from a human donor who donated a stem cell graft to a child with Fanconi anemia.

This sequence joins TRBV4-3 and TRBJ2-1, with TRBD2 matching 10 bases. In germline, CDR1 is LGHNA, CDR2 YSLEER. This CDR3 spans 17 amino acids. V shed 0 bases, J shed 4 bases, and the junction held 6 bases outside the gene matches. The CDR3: CASSQDKSGGAYNEQFF. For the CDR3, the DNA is TGCGCCAGCAGCCAAGATAAGAGCGGGGGGGCTTACAATGAGCAGTTCTTC.

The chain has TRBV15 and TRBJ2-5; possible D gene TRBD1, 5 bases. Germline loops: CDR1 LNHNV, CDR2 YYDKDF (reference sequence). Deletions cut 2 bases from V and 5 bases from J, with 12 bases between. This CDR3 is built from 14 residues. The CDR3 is CATSRNRIRETQYF. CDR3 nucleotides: TGTGCCACCAGCAGAAACAGGATAAGGGAGACCCAGTACTTC.

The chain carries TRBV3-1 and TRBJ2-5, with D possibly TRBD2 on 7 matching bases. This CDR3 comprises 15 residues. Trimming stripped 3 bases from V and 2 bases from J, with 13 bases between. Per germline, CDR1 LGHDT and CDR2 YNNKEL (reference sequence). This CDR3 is CASSQGGGTQETQYF. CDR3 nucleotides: TGTGCCAGCAGCCAGGGGGGGGGGACACAAGAGACCCAGTACTTC.

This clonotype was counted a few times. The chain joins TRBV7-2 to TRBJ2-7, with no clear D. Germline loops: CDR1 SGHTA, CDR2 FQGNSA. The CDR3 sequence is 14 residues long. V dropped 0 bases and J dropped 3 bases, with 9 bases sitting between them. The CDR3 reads CASSLAHGNYEQYV. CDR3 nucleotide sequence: TGTGCCAGCAGCTTAGCCCATGGGAACTACGAGCAGTACGTC.

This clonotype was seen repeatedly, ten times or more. CDR3: CASSLWTGGNTEAFF. CDR3 nucleotide sequence: TGTGCCAGCAGCCTCTGGACAGGCGGGAACACTGAAGCTTTCTTT. The chain joins TRBV7-8 to TRBJ1-1; the match to TRBD1 covers 7 bases. The CDR3 length is 15 residues. CDR1 and CDR2 (germline): SGHVS, FQNEAQ. Germline trimming cut 5 bases from V and 1 base from J; bases unmatched to any gene: 7.

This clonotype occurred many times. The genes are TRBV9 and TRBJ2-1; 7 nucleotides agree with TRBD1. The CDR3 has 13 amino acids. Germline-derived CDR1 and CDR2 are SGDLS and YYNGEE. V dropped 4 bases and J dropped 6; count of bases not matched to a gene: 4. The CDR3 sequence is CASSLGTANEQFF. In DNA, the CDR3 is TGTGCCAGCAGCCTTGGGACAGCCAATGAGCAGTTCTTC.

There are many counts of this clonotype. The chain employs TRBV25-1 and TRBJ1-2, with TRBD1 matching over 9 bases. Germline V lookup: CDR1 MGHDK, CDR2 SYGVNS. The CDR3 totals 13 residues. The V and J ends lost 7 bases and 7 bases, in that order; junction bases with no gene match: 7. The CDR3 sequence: CASTRQGGGGYTF. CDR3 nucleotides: TGTGCCAGCACCAGACAGGGGGGCGGTGGCTACACCTTC.

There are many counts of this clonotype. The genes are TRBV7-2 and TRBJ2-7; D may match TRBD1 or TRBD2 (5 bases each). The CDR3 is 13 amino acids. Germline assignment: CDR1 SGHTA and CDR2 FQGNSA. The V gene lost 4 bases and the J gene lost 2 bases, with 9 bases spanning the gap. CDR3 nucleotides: TGTGCCAGCAGCTGGGACCGCACCTACGAGCAGTACGTC. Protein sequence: CASSWDRTYEQYV.

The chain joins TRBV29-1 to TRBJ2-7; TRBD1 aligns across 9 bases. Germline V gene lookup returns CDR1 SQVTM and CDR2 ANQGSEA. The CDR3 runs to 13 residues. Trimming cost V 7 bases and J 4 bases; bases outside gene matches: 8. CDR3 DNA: TGCAGCGCCGAAGGGACAGGGAGGTACGAGCAGTACTTC. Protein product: CSAEGTGRYEQYF.

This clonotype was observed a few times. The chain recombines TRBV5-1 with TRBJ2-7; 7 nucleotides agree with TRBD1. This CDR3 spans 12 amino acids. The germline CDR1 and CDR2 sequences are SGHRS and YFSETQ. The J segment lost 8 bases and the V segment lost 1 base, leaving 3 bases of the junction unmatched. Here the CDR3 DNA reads TGCGCCAGCAGCTTGAACAGGGGCCAGCAGTACTTC. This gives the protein CASSLNRGQQYF.

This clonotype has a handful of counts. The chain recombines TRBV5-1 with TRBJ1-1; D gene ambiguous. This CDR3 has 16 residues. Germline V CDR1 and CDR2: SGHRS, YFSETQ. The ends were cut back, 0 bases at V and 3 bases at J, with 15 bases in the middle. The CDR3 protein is CASSLGLGTADTEAFF. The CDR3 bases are TGCGCCAGCAGCTTGGGTTTGGGCACGGCCGACACTGAAGCTTTCTTT.

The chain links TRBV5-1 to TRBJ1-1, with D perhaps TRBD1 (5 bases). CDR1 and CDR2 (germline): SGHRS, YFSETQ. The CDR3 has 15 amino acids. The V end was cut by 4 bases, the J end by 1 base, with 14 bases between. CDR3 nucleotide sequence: TGCGCCAGCAGCAGCTCTGGGGGTCGGAACACTGAAGCTTTCTTT. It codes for CASSSSGGRNTEAFF. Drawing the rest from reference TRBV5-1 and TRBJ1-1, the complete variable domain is KAGVTQTPRYLIKTRGQQVTLSCSPISGHRSVSWYQQTPGQGLQFLFEYFSETQRNKGNFPGRFSGRQFSNSRSEMNVSTLELGDSALYLCASSSSGGRNTEAFFGQGTRLTVV.

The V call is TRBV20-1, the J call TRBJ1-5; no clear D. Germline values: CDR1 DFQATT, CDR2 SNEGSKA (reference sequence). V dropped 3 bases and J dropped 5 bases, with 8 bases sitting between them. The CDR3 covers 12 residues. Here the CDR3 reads CSARRGDQPQHF. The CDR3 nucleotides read TGCAGTGCTAGGCGGGGAGATCAGCCCCAGCATTTT.

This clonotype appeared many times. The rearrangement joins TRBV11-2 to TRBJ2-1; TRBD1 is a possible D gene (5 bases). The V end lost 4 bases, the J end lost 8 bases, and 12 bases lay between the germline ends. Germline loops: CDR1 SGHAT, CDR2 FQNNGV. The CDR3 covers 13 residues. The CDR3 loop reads CASSYTQGYEQFF. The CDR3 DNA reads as TGTGCCAGCAGCTACACTCAGGGCTATGAGCAGTTCTTC.

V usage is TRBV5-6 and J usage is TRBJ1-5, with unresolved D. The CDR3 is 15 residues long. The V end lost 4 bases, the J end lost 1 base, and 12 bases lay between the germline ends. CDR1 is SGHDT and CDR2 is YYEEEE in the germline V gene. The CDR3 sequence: CASSRRIISNQPQHF. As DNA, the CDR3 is TGTGCCAGCAGCCGACGAATTATAAGCAATCAGCCCCAGCATTTT.

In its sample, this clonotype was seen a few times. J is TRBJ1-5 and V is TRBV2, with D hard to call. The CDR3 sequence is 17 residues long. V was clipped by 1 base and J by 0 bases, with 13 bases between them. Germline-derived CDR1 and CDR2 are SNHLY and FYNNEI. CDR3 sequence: CASSEGPPDDSNQPQHF. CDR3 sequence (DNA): TGTGCCAGCAGTGAAGGACCCCCAGATGATAGCAATCAGCCCCAGCATTTT.

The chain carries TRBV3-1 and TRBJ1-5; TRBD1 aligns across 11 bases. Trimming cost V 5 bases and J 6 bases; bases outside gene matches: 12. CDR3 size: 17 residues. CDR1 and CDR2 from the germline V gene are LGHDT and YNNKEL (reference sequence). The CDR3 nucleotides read TGTGCCAGCAGCTCTTCCCTGGGGACAGGGGGAAGTCAGCCCCAGCATTTT. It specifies CASSSSLGTGGSQPQHF.

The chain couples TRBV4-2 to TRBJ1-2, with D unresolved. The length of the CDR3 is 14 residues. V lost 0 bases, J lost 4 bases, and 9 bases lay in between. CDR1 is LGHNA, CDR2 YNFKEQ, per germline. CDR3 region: CASSQEDRGYGYTF. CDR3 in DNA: TGTGCCAGCAGCCAAGAGGACCGAGGCTATGGCTACACCTTC.

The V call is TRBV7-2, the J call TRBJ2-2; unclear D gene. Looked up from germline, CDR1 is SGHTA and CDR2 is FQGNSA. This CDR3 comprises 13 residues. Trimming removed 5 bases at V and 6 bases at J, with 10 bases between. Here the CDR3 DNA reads TGTGCCAGCAGCGCCGTTGGCGCCGGGGAGCTGTTTTTT. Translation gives CASSAVGAGELFF.

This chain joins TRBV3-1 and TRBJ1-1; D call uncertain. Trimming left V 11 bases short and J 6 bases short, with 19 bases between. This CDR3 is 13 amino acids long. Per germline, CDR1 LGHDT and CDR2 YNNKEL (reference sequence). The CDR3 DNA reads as TGTGCCTGCTGTTTAATGGTAAGGGCTGAAGCTTTCTTT. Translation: CACCLMVRAEAFF.

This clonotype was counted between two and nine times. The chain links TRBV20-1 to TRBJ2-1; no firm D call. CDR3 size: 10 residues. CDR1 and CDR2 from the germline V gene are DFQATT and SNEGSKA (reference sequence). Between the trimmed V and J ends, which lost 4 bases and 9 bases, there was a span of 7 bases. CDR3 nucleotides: TGCAGTGCTATTGATGGTGAGCAGTTCTTC. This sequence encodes CSAIDGEQFF.

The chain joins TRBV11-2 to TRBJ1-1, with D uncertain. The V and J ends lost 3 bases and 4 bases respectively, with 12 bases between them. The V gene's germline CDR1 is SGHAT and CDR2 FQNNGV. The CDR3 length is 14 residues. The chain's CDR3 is CASSLSGLSTEAFF. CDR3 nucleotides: TGTGCCAGCAGCTTGTCGGGGTTGTCCACTGAAGCTTTCTTT.

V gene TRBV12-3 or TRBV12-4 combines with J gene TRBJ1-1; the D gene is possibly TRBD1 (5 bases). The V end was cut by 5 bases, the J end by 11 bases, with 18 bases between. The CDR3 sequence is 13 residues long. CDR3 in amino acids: CASSPPNSWGAFF. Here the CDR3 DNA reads TGTGCCAGCAGTCCTCCCAATTCATGGGGGGCTTTCTTT.

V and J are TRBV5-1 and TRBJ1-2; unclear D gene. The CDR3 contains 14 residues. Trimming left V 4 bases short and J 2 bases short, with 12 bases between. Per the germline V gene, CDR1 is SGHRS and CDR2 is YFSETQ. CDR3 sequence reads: CASSVEPGNYGYTF. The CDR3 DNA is TGCGCCAGCAGCGTAGAACCGGGGAACTATGGCTACACCTTC. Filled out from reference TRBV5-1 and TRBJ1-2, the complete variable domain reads KAGVTQTPRYLIKTRGQQVTLSCSPISGHRSVSWYQQTPGQGLQFLFEYFSETQRNKGNFPGRFSGRQFSNSRSEMNVSTLELGDSALYLCASSVEPGNYGYTFGSGTRLTVV.

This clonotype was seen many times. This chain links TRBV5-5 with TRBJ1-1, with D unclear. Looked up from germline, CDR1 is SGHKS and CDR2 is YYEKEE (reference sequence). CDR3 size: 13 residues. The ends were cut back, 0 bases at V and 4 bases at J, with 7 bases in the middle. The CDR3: CASSLGDGTEAFF. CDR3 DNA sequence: TGTGCCAGCAGCTTGGGGGATGGCACTGAAGCTTTCTTT.

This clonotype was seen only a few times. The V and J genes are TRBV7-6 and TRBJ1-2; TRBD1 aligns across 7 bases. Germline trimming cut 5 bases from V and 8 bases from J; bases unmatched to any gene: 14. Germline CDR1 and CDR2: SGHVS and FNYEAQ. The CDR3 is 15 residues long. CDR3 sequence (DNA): TGTGCCAGCAGCCCCTCGACAGGGAAAGCGCAAGGCTACACCTTC. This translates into CASSPSTGKAQGYTF. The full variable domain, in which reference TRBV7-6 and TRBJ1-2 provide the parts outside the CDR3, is GAGVSQSPRYKVTKRGQDVALRCDPISGHVSLYWYRQALGQGPEFLTYFNYEAQQDKSGLPNDRFSAERPEGSISTLTIQRTEQRDSAMYRCASSPSTGKAQGYTFGSGTRLTVV.

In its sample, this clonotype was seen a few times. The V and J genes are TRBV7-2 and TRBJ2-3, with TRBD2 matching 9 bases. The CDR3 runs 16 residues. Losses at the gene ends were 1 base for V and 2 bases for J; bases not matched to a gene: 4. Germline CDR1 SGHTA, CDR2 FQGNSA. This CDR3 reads CASSLVLAGYTDTQYF. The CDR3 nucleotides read TGTGCCAGCAGCTTAGTGCTAGCGGGGTACACAGATACGCAGTATTTT.

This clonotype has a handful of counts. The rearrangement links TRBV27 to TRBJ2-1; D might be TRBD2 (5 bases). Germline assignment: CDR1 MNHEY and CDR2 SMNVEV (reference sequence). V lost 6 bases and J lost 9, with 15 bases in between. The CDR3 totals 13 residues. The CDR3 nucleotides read TGTGCCAGCAGGGCGGGCGATCGGTCTGAGCAGTTCTTC. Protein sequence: CASRAGDRSEQFF.

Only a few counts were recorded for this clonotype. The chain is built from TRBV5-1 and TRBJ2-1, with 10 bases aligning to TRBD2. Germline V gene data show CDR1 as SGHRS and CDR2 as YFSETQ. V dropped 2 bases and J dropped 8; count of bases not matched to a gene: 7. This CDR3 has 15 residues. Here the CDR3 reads CASSLGTSGEYEQFF. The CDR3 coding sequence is TGCGCCAGCAGCTTAGGCACTAGCGGGGAGTATGAGCAGTTCTTC.

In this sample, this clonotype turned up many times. CDR3 coding DNA: TGTGCCAGCAGTGCCGGGACAGGGATAAACACCGGGGAGCTGTTTTTT. This codes for CASSAGTGINTGELFF. This chain uses TRBV12-3 or TRBV12-4 with TRBJ2-2, with TRBD1 matching over 9 bases. After removal of 5 bases from V and 2 bases from J, the junction contained 6 bases not matched to a gene. This CDR3 comprises 16 residues.